This T cell receptor beta chain was captured by sequencing in a study of T cells in Graves' hyperthyroidism and ophthalmopathy. Background on the study: Once the initial diagnosis was made, peripheral blood was obtained before any treatment. Findings of the study overall: Most expanded thyroid clonotypes above 0.001 recurred in blood.

RNA transcripts were the template for amplifying TCR beta CDR3 regions. A first-round RT-PCR of the TCR CDR3 used the HTBI primer set. Via MiXCR, TCRdb re-called the multiplex PCR reads, giving one row per CDR3 protein. The sample contains 300,000 to 400,000 distinct CDR3 sequences, around a fifth of which appear only once. This CDR3 region has 15 residues. Germline values: CDR1 GTSNPN, CDR2 SVGIG (reference sequence). Trimming took off 2 bases at V and 0 bases at J, with 11 bases between the two ends. Diagnostic decisions used clinical symptoms, serum thyroxine and TRAb, thyroid ultrasound and orbital computed tomography. It was over 9.5 ml of fresh peripheral blood that supplied the PBMCs. As concerns this clonotype: The antigen is undetermined.

Sequencing input: blood. J is TRBJ2-1 and V is TRBV30; D is unclear. This receptor was identified in a woman in her forties or fifties with Graves' hyperthyroidism. CDR3 sequence reads: CAWSPPPSSYNEQFF. In DNA, the CDR3 is TGTGCCTGGAGTCCTCCGCCGAGCTCCTACAATGAGCAGTTCTTC.